One TCR beta chain is described in this entry. The sorted Tregs were CD4+CD25+CD127-/low cells. TCRdb independently ran MiXCR on the 5' RACE reads; one entry per CDR3 protein. The sample lists about 10,000 distinct CDR3 sequences; less than 60% were seen once. Germline CDR1 and CDR2: LGHDT and YNNKEL (reference sequence). The CDR3 runs 15 residues. V lost 0 bases to trimming and J lost 4 bases, with 11 bases between them. This TCR was sampled from a female donor with breast cancer. The rearrangement uses TRBV3-1 and TRBJ2-3; D gene ambiguous. Sequencing was done on a sample of Tregs sorted from a lymph node. CDR3: CASSQDSGLADTQYF. The DNA for the CDR3 is TGTGCCAGCAGCCAAGATTCCGGGTTGGCAGATACGCAGTATTTT.